Described below is a single T cell receptor beta chain sequence and its context. The antigen is unknown. Expressed TCRB transcripts got sequenced, as all isolated RNA was reverse transcribed. Produced via immunoSEQ multiplex PCR; TCRdb's table is partial and in-frame only. This sample carries around 690,000 clones, under 15% of them seen once, and the ten largest clones take around 0.12%. This record belongs to a study of beta chain features in type 1 diabetes. The study's findings and limits: TCRB CDR3 length was moderately but significantly reduced in all four CD4+ subsets of Type 1 diabetes patients.

This sequence was found in a man younger than 45 with type 1 diabetes. Sequenced material: naive CD4+ T cells from blood.

DNA of the CDR3: TGTGCCAGCAGCGCACAGGGGAACAATCAGCCCCAGCATTTT. Its protein product is CASSAQGNNQPQHF. The chain carries TRBV4-2 and TRBJ1-5; 7 nucleotides agree with TRBD1. The length of the CDR3 is 14 residues. From germline, CDR1 is LGHNA and CDR2 YNFKEQ. With 5 bases clipped from V and 3 bases from J, the junction kept 4 bases outside the gene matches.